This is a list of T cell receptor beta chains from one sample in a study of blood T cell repertoires in COVID-19. TCRdb's table, derived via immunoSEQ multiplex PCR, lists solely in-frame clones and lacks some. The sample consists of roughly 120,000 clones, around nine tenths of them appearing once. The sample consisted of peripheral blood. All receptors derive from a woman aged 45 to 65 with acute or convalescent COVID-19. The CDR3 runs from the conserved cysteine through the conserved F or W. The order of the fields is D gene, J gene, V gene, clone size, CDR3 DNA, CDR3 protein. A D gene is named only where the DNA matches it firmly. The size entry is marked missing in some rows and otherwise reads once, few, many or a size class.

D gene: NA
J gene: TRBJ2-4
V gene: TRBV5-1
clone size: once
CDR3 DNA: TGCGCCAGCAGCCCAGGGCCCTCAGGGGCCAAAAACATTCAGTACTTC
CDR3 protein: CASSPGPSGAKNIQYF

D gene: TRBD1
J gene: TRBJ2-1
V gene: TRBV25-1
clone size: NA
CDR3 DNA: TGTGCCAGCAGTGAATCGCGGAGGACAGGGGACAATGAGCAGTTCTTC
CDR3 protein: CASSESRRTGDNEQFF

D gene: NA
J gene: TRBJ2-7
V gene: TRBV5-4
clone size: NA
CDR3 DNA: TGTGCCAGCAGTTCGGACACCTACGAGCAGTACTTC
CDR3 protein: CASSSDTYEQYF

D gene: TRBD2
J gene: TRBJ2-3
V gene: TRBV6-1
clone size: NA
CDR3 DNA: TGTGCCAGCAGGGAAACTAGCGGGGGGCCCACAGATACGCAGTATTTT
CDR3 protein: CASRETSGGPTDTQYF

D gene: NA
J gene: TRBJ1-6
V gene: TRBV5-1
clone size: NA
CDR3 DNA: TGCGCCAGCAGGGAGGTAACGGCAAATAATTCACCCCTCCACTTT
CDR3 protein: CASREVTANNSPLHF

D gene: NA
J gene: TRBJ2-2
V gene: TRBV2
clone size: NA
CDR3 DNA: TGTGCCAGCAGTGATGGAGGGAACACCGGGGAGCTGTTTTTT
CDR3 protein: CASSDGGNTGELFF

D gene: NA
J gene: TRBJ2-7
V gene: TRBV7-2
clone size: NA
CDR3 DNA: TGTGCCAGCAGCTTAGTCGGCGGGAACTCCTACGAGCAGTACTTC
CDR3 protein: CASSLVGGNSYEQYF

D gene: TRBD1
J gene: TRBJ2-7
V gene: TRBV5-6
clone size: NA
CDR3 DNA: TGTGCCAGCAGGTCTACAGGGGGAGCCTACGAGCAGTACTTC
CDR3 protein: CASRSTGGAYEQYF

D gene: NA
J gene: TRBJ2-3
V gene: TRBV7-2
clone size: NA
CDR3 DNA: TGTGCCAGCAGCTTAACGGGAATGGTCACAGATACGCAGTATTTT
CDR3 protein: CASSLTGMVTDTQYF

D gene: TRBD2
J gene: TRBJ2-3
V gene: TRBV3-1/TRBV3-2
clone size: NA
CDR3 DNA: TGTGCCAGCAGCCAAACTAGCGTTTACACAGATACGCAGTATTTT
CDR3 protein: CASSQTSVYTDTQYF

D gene: NA
J gene: TRBJ2-1
V gene: TRBV5-5
clone size: NA
CDR3 DNA: TGTGCCAGCAGCTTGGCCGGGACCGTCGGGGGCAATGAGCAGTTCTTC
CDR3 protein: CASSLAGTVGGNEQFF

D gene: NA
J gene: TRBJ2-7
V gene: TRBV14
clone size: NA
CDR3 DNA: TGTGCCAGCAGCCAAGGAGTAGCAGTCGTCTACGAGCAGTACTTC
CDR3 protein: CASSQGVAVVYEQYF

D gene: TRBD2
J gene: TRBJ2-3
V gene: TRBV3-1/TRBV3-2
clone size: NA
CDR3 DNA: TGTGCCAGCAGCCACTTAGCGGGAGGCGCAGATACGCAGTATTTT
CDR3 protein: CASSHLAGGADTQYF

D gene: TRBD2
J gene: TRBJ2-2
V gene: TRBV24-1
clone size: NA
CDR3 DNA: TGTGCCACCACCGGGACTAGCGGGGGCGTAGCCACCGGGGAGCTGTTTTTT
CDR3 protein: CATTGTSGGVATGELFF

D gene: TRBD1
J gene: TRBJ2-7
V gene: TRBV4-1
clone size: NA
CDR3 DNA: TGCGCCAGCAGCCAAGATGACAGGGGGGCCTACGAGCAGTACTTC
CDR3 protein: CASSQDDRGAYEQYF

D gene: TRBD1
J gene: TRBJ2-1
V gene: TRBV5-1
clone size: NA
CDR3 DNA: TGCGCCAGCAGCTTGGACCCGGGACAGGGTAATGAGCAGTTCTTC
CDR3 protein: CASSLDPGQGNEQFF

D gene: TRBD2
J gene: TRBJ2-7
V gene: TRBV5-1
clone size: NA
CDR3 DNA: TGCGCCAGCAGCTCTCTATCACGCGGGAGGGCCTACGAGCAGTACTTC
CDR3 protein: CASSSLSRGRAYEQYF

D gene: TRBD1
J gene: TRBJ2-1
V gene: TRBV18
clone size: NA
CDR3 DNA: TGTGCCAGCCGCCTTGGGACAGGGATCTACAATGAGCAGTTCTTC
CDR3 protein: CASRLGTGIYNEQFF

D gene: TRBD2
J gene: TRBJ2-5
V gene: TRBV19
clone size: NA
CDR3 DNA: TGTGCCAGTAGTATCACCGGGACTAGCGGACAAGAGACCCAGTACTTC
CDR3 protein: CASSITGTSGQETQYF

D gene: TRBD2
J gene: TRBJ2-1
V gene: TRBV30
clone size: NA
CDR3 DNA: TGTGCCTGGAGAGGCAGGGGACTAGCGGGAGGGAATGAGCAGTTCTTC
CDR3 protein: CAWRGRGLAGGNEQFF

D gene: TRBD2
J gene: TRBJ2-1
V gene: TRBV7-2
clone size: NA
CDR3 DNA: TGTGCCAGCAGCGCGGCTAGCGGGAGAGTCTACAATGAGCAGTTCTTC
CDR3 protein: CASSAASGRVYNEQFF

D gene: NA
J gene: TRBJ1-1
V gene: TRBV3-1/TRBV3-2
clone size: NA
CDR3 DNA: TGTGCCAGCAGCCAAGCAGGGGCTTGGGGGGCTTTCTTT
CDR3 protein: CASSQAGAWGAFF

D gene: TRBD2
J gene: TRBJ2-7
V gene: TRBV12-5
clone size: NA
CDR3 DNA: TGTGCTAGTGGTTTGGCGGCGGTTCAGCGGGAGGTATTCTCCTACGAGCAGTACTTC
CDR3 protein: CASGLAAVQREVFSYEQYF

D gene: NA
J gene: TRBJ1-5
V gene: TRBV2
clone size: NA
CDR3 DNA: TGTGCCAGCAGTGTAGGCAGGGGTCACCAGGGGCCCCAGCATTTT
CDR3 protein: CASSVGRGHQGPQHF

D gene: NA
J gene: TRBJ1-5
V gene: TRBV28
clone size: once
CDR3 DNA: TGTGCCAGCATCCGCCACGTTCGGTTAACAGGACCCAATCAGCCCCAGCATTTT
CDR3 protein: CASIRHVRLTGPNQPQHF

D gene: TRBD2
J gene: TRBJ2-5
V gene: TRBV3-1/TRBV3-2
clone size: NA
CDR3 DNA: TGTGCCAGCAACCAACGGGGGGGGCTGGAGACCCAGTACTTC
CDR3 protein: CASNQRGGLETQYF